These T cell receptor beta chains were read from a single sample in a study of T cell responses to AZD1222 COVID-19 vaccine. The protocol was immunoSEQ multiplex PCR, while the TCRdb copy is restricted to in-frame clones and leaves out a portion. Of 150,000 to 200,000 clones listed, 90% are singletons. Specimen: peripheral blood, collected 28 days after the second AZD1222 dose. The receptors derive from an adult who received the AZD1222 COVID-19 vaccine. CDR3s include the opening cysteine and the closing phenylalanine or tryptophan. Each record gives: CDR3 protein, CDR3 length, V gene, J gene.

CASSQDWALAGAGTGELFF,19,TRBV4-1,TRBJ2-2
CASSVLGQGNEQFF,14,TRBV9,TRBJ2-1
CASSLTHTGVKYGYTF,16,TRBV7-2,TRBJ1-2
CASSQRTGGFTGELFF,16,TRBV6-2/TRBV6-3,TRBJ2-2
CASSPNGGEGTQYF,14,TRBV5-1,TRBJ2-5
CASSLGQSNEQFF,13,TRBV11-3,TRBJ2-1
CSVEFGFSEAFF,12,TRBV29-1,TRBJ1-1
CSVAGGADYNEQFF,14,TRBV29-1,TRBJ2-1
CASRKRTSGNTGELFF,16,TRBV2,TRBJ2-2
CASSLRPGGADLAKNIQYF,19,TRBV5-6,TRBJ2-4
CASSRQGNYGYTF,13,TRBV7-3,TRBJ1-2
CASSLNRGNGYTF,13,TRBV7-2,TRBJ1-2
CASTQGGRNTEAFF,14,TRBV28,TRBJ1-1